This TCR beta chain was captured by sequencing in a study of T cells in Graves' hyperthyroidism and ophthalmopathy. Amplification of TCR beta CDR3 regions used RNA as the template. Carried out on the TCR CDR3, a first-round RT-PCR used the HTBI primer set. Using its own MiXCR run on the multiplex PCR reads, TCRdb lists one record per CDR3 protein. Found here are just under 750,000 distinct CDR3 sequences, 30% to 40% of them singletons; the top ten hold roughly 30%. PBMCs were obtained from about 10 ml fresh peripheral blood. General observations from the study: Patients with ophthalmopathy were separated from those with stable hyperthyroidism by a 13 V-J model.

As concerns this clonotype: Its specificity is not known.

This clonotype was sampled from a woman aged 40 to 50 with Graves' hyperthyroidism. The sequencing input was blood.

The CDR3 loop reads CASNVSYRGRGSPLHF. CDR3 DNA: TGTGCCAGCAATGTCTCATATCGAGGGCGTGGTTCACCCCTCCACTTT. The V call is TRBV7-2, the J call TRBJ1-6; D not resolved. CDR3 length: 16 amino acids. Germline V lookup: CDR1 SGHTA, CDR2 FQGNSA. V lost 7 bases, J lost 9 bases, and 22 bases lay in between.